The clone carrying this TCR beta chain came up many times. TCRdb fed the multiplex PCR reads into MiXCR, producing one record per CDR3 protein. Of roughly 130,000 distinct CDR3 sequences listed, just under 20% were seen once; the top ten hold 3% to 4%. The source of the sample is a study of breast tumors, draining lymph nodes, adjacent tissues. Between the trimmed V and J ends, which lost 1 base and 6 bases, there was a span of 11 bases. Germline V CDR1 and CDR2: SEHNR, FQNEAQ (reference sequence). The CDR3 is 14 amino acids. Samples came from axillary lymph nodes draining the breast cancer. The TCR sequence derives from a female donor with breast cancer. Some clones in this sample may be carry-over from other donors' samples. V is TRBV7-9 and J is TRBJ2-3; D unresolved. Sequenced material: axillary lymph node tissue. The CDR3 spells CASSLGAITDTQYF. In DNA form, the CDR3 reads TGTGCCAGCAGCTTAGGGGCCATAACGGATACGCAGTATTTT.